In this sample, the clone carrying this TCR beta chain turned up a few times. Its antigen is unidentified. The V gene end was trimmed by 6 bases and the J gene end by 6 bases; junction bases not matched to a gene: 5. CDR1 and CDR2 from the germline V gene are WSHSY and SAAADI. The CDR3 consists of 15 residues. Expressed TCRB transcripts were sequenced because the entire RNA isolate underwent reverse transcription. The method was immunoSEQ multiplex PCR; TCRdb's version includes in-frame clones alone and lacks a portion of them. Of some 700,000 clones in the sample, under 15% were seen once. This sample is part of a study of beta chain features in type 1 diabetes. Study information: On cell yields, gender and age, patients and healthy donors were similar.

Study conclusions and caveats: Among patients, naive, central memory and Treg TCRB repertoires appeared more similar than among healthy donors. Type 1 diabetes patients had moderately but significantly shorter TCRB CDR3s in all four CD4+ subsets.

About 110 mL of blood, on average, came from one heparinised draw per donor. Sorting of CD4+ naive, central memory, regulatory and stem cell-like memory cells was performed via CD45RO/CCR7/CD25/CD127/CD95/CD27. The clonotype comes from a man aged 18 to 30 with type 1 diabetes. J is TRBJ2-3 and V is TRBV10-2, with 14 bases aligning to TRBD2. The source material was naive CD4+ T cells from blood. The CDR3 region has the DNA TGCGCCAGCAGGGGGACTAGCGGGGGCCGGGATACGCAGTATTTT. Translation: CASRGTSGGRDTQYF.